This entry describes one TCR beta chain. Its target is unknown. One end of the junction is discordant with germline, which a read error may explain. This CDR3 contains 13 residues. The germline gives CDR1 MNHNS, CDR2 SASEGT. Ten immunoSEQ deep assay plates were used by the authors to sequence unsorted PBMC DNA. TCRdb's copy holds only in-frame clones and misses some; the assay was immunoSEQ multiplex PCR. The repertoire includes a few hundred thousand clones, around three quarters of them detected once, and around 12% sits in the top ten. There were only Caucasian adults among the donors, and all lived in Nashville, Tennessee. The data originate from a study of shared clonotypes between healthy human individuals. Study findings and constraints: Only blood was sampled, and tissue TCR repertoires likely differ from blood ones.

The material sequenced was PBMCs. This sequence originates from a woman aged 40 to 50 in good health. Some clones in this sample may be carry-over from other donors' samples. The chain employs TRBV6-1 and TRBJ2-3; D may correspond to TRBD1 or TRBD2 (5 bases each). The CDR3 DNA reads TGTGCCAGCAGTGAGGGACCCCAGCATACGCAGTACTTT. Protein sequence: CASSEGPQHTQYF.